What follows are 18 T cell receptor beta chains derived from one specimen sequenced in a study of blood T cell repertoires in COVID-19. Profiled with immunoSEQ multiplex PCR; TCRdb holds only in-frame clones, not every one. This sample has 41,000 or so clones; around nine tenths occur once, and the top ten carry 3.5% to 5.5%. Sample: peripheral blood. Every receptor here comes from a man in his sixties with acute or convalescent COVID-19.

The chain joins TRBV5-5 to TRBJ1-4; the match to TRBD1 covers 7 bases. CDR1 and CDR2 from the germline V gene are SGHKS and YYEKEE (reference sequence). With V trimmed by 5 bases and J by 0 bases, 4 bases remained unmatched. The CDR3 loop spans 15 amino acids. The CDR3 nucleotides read TGTGCCAGCAGTGCTACAGGGGCAACTAATGAAAAACTGTTTTTT. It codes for CASSATGATNEKLFF.

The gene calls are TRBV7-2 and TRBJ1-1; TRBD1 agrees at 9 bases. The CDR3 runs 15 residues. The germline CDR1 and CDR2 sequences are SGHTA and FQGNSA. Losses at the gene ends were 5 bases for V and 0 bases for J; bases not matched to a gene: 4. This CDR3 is CASSPGTGMNTEAFF. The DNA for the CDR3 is TGTGCCAGCAGCCCTGGGACAGGGATGAACACTGAAGCTTTCTTT.

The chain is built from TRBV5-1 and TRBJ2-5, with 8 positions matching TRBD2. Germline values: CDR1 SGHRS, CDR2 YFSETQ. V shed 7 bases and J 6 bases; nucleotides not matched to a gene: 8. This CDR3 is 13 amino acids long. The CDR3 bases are TGCGCCAGCCGTAGCGGGGACCGGCAGACCCAGTACTTC. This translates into CASRSGDRQTQYF. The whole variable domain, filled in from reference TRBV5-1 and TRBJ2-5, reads KAGVTQTPRYLIKTRGQQVTLSCSPISGHRSVSWYQQTPGQGLQFLFEYFSETQRNKGNFPGRFSGRQFSNSRSEMNVSTLELGDSALYLCASRSGDRQTQYFGPGTRLLVL.

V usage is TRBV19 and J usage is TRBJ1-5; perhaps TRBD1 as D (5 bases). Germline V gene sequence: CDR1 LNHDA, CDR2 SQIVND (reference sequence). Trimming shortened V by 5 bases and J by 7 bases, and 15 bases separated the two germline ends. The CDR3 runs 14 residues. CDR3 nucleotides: TGTGCCAGTAGTTGGGGCCGAACAGGACAGCCCCAGCATTTT. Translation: CASSWGRTGQPQHF.

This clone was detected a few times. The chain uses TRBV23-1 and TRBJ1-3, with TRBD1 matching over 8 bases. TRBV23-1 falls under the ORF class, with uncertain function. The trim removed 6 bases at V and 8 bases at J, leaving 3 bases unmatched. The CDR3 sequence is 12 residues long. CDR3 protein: CASRDREHTIYF. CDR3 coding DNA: TGCGCCAGCAGGGACAGGGAACACACCATATATTTT.

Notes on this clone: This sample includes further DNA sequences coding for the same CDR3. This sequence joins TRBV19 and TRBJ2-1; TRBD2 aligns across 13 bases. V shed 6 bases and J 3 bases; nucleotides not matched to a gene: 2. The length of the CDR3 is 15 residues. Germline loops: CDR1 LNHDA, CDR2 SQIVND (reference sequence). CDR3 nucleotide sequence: TGTGCCAGTAGCCGGACTAGCGGGGGCTACAATGAGCAGTTCTTC. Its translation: CASSRTSGGYNEQFF.

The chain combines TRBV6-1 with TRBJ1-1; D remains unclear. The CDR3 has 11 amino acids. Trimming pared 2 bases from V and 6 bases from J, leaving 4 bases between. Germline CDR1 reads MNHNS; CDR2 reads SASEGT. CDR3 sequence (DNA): TGTGCCAGCAGTGAAACGGCTGAAGCTTTCTTT. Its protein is CASSETAEAFF.

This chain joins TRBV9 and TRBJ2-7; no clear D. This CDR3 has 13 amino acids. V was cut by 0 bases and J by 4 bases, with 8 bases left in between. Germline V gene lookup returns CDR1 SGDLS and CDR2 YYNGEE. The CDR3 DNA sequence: TGTGCCAGCAGCGTAGGCCCGAGTTACGAGCAGTACTTC. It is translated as CASSVGPSYEQYF.

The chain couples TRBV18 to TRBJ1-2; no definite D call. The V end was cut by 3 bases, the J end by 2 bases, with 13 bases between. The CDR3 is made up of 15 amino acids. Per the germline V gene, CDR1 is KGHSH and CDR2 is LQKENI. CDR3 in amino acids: CASSPQGQANYGYTF. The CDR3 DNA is TGTGCCAGCTCACCTCAAGGTCAGGCCAACTATGGCTACACCTTC.

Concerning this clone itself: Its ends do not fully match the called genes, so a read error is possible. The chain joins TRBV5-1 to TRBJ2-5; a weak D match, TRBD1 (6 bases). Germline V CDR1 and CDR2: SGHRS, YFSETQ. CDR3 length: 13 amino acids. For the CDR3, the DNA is TGCACCAGCAGCCCCGGACAGCAAGAGACCCAGTACTTC. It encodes CTSSPGQQETQYF.

The CDR3 reads CASSLGQTAGETQYF. CDR3 nucleotides: TGCGCCAGCAGCTTGGGGCAGACAGCAGGAGAGACCCAGTACTTC. This chain uses TRBV5-1 with TRBJ2-5; the D gene is possibly TRBD1 (5 bases). Germline V gives CDR1 SGHRS, CDR2 YFSETQ. This CDR3 comprises 15 residues. Trimming stripped 0 bases from V and 4 bases from J, with 13 bases between.

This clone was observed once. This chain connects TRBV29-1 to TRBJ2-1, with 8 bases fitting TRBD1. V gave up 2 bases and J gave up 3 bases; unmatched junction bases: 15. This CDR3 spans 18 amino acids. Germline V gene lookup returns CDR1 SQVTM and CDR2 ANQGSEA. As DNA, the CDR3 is TGCAGCGTTGAAACCGGGACAGGACTTTGGGGCTTCTACAATGAGCAGTTCTTC. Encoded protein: CSVETGTGLWGFYNEQFF.

CDR3 residues: CASRGGANEKLFF. As DNA, the CDR3 is TGTGCCAGCAGGGGGGGGGCTAATGAAAAACTGTTTTTT. The chain carries TRBV6-6 and TRBJ1-4; D may be TRBD1 (5 bases). CDR3 length: 13 amino acids. Germline-derived CDR1 and CDR2 are MNHNY and SVGAGI (reference sequence). The V and J ends lost 6 bases and 3 bases respectively, with 8 bases between them.

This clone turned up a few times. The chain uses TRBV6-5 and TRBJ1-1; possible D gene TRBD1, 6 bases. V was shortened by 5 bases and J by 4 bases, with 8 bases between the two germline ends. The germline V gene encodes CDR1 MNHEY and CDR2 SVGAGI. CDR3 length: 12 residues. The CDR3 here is CASSTGTTEAFF. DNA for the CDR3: TGTGCCAGCAGTACAGGGACCACTGAAGCTTTCTTT.

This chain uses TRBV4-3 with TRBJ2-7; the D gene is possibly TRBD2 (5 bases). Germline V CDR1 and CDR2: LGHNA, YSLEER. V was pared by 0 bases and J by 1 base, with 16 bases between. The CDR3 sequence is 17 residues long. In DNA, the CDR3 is TGCGCCAGCAGCCAAGATCCCCCGGGGTCCGTTTCCTACGAGCAGTACTTC. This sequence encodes CASSQDPPGSVSYEQYF.

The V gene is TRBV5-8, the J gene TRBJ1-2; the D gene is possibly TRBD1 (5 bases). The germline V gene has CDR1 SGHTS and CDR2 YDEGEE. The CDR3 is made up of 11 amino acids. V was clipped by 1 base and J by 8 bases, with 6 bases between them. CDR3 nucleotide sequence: TGTGCCAGCAGCTTGCAGGGCGGCTACACCTTC. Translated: CASSLQGGYTF.

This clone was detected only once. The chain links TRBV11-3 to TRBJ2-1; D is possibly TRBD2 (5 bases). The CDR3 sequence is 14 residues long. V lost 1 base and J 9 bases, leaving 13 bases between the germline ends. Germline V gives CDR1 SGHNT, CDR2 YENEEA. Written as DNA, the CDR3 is TGTGCCAGCAGCTTAGCCGTTTCAGGAGGTGAGCAGTTCTTC. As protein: CASSLAVSGGEQFF.

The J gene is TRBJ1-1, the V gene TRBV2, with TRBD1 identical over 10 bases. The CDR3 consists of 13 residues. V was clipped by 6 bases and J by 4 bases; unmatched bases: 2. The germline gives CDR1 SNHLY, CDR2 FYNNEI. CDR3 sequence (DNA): TGTGCCAGCAGGACAGGGGGCGGCACTGAAGCTTTCTTT. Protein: CASRTGGGTEAFF. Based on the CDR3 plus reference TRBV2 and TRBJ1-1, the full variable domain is EPEVTQTPSHQVTQMGQEVILRCVPISNHLYFYWYRQILGQKVEFLVSFYNNEISEKSEIFDDQFSVERPDGSNFTLKIRSTKLEDSAMYFCASRTGGGTEAFFGQGTRLTVV.